The clone carrying this TCR beta chain came up a few times. What it recognizes is unknown. Trimming took 4 bases from V and 3 from J; bases not matched to a gene: 7. This CDR3 contains 15 residues. Germline V gene data show CDR1 as SGDLS and CDR2 as YYNGEE. Using its own MiXCR run on the 5' RACE reads, TCRdb lists one record per CDR3 protein. This sample has 670,000 or so distinct CDR3 sequences; 15% to 20% occur once, and the top ten carry under 20%. This sample is drawn from a study of CD8 T cells in ankylosing spondylitis. Points from the study as a whole: What seemed typical of ankylosing spondylitis blood was a TCR beta motif built from roughly 8 highly homologous variants.

Material for sequencing was blood, either unsorted or a sorted T cell fraction (not recorded which). The chain has TRBV9 and TRBJ2-5, with 9 positions matching TRBD1. This receptor was taken from a male donor with ankylosing spondylitis. The CDR3 coding sequence is TGTGCCAGCAGCACAGGGACAGGGTTGAAAGAGACCCAGTACTTC. This sequence encodes CASSTGTGLKETQYF.